The rows below give T cell receptor beta chains drawn from one sample of a study of blood T cell repertoires in COVID-19. TCRdb's copy holds only in-frame clones and misses some; the assay was immunoSEQ multiplex PCR. The sample yields roughly 200,000 clones, over 75% seen once. What was sequenced was peripheral blood. Receptors were obtained from a middle-aged man who had recovered from COVID-19. Each CDR3 is given with its conserved first and last residue. Each record gives: CDR3 protein, CDR3 DNA, clone size, V gene, J gene, D gene. A D gene is named only where the DNA matches it firmly. Where a row states a size, it is once, few, many or the class of an expanded clone; other rows omit it.

cdr3_aa: CASSEVRGIRFLGANVLTF
cdr3_nt: TGTGCCAGCAGTGAAGTACGGGGGATACGATTCCTGGGGGCCAACGTCCTGACTTTC
clone_size: .
v_call: TRBV6-1
j_call: TRBJ2-6
d_call: .

cdr3_aa: CATSDPGLAGGYQDTQYF
cdr3_nt: TGTGCCACCAGTGATCCCGGACTAGCGGGAGGATACCAAGATACGCAGTATTTT
clone_size: .
v_call: TRBV24-1
j_call: TRBJ2-3
d_call: TRBD2

cdr3_aa: CASSHRGPRETQYF
cdr3_nt: TGTGCCAGCAGTCACAGGGGGCCGAGGGAGACCCAGTACTTC
clone_size: .
v_call: TRBV3-1/TRBV3-2
j_call: TRBJ2-5
d_call: TRBD1

cdr3_aa: CASSLERDPSTDTQYF
cdr3_nt: TGTGCCAGCAGTCTTGAGCGGGATCCAAGCACAGATACGCAGTATTTT
clone_size: .
v_call: TRBV6-4
j_call: TRBJ2-3
d_call: TRBD2

cdr3_aa: CATSDVTGAGNQPQHF
cdr3_nt: TGTGCCACCAGTGACGTGACAGGAGCGGGCAATCAGCCCCAGCATTTT
clone_size: .
v_call: TRBV24-1
j_call: TRBJ1-5
d_call: .

cdr3_aa: CASSQEAGGRSPLHF
cdr3_nt: TGTGCCAGCAGCCAAGAGGCGGGGGGACGGTCACCCCTCCACTTT
clone_size: .
v_call: TRBV3-1/TRBV3-2
j_call: TRBJ1-6
d_call: .

cdr3_aa: CATSDHSGSGANVLTF
cdr3_nt: TGTGCCACCAGTGACCATTCAGGGTCTGGGGCCAACGTCCTGACTTTC
clone_size: .
v_call: TRBV24-1
j_call: TRBJ2-6
d_call: .

cdr3_aa: CASSPDGGEGNTIYF
cdr3_nt: TGCGCCAGCAGCCCTGACGGAGGAGAGGGAAACACCATATATTTT
clone_size: few
v_call: TRBV4-3
j_call: TRBJ1-3
d_call: .

cdr3_aa: CASSLGTSGSSFSEQFF
cdr3_nt: TGTGCCAGCAGCTTAGGGACTAGCGGGAGCTCTTTCAGTGAGCAGTTCTTC
clone_size: few
v_call: TRBV7-7
j_call: TRBJ2-1
d_call: TRBD2

cdr3_aa: CASSRQGDNQPQHF
cdr3_nt: TGTGCCAGCAGTAGACAGGGTGATAATCAGCCCCAGCATTTT
clone_size: .
v_call: TRBV6-6
j_call: TRBJ1-5
d_call: TRBD1

cdr3_aa: CASSFPLHDTFRNTIYF
cdr3_nt: TGTGCCAGCAGTTTCCCCCTCCACGACACCTTCAGAAACACCATATATTTT
clone_size: .
v_call: TRBV28
j_call: TRBJ1-3
d_call: .

cdr3_aa: CAWSVAINQPQHF
cdr3_nt: TGTGCCTGGAGTGTAGCCATTAATCAGCCCCAGCATTTT
clone_size: many
v_call: TRBV30
j_call: TRBJ1-5
d_call: .

cdr3_aa: CASSLAGLADREKTQYF
cdr3_nt: TGTGCCAGCAGCTTGGCGGGACTAGCGGATCGGGAAAAGACCCAGTACTTC
clone_size: .
v_call: TRBV5-4
j_call: TRBJ2-5
d_call: TRBD2

cdr3_aa: CASSPPGLASYEQYF
cdr3_nt: TGTGCCAGCTCACCGCCGGGACTAGCATCCTACGAGCAGTACTTC
clone_size: .
v_call: TRBV18
j_call: TRBJ2-7
d_call: TRBD2

cdr3_aa: CASSFGADSYEQYF
cdr3_nt: TGTGCCAGCAGCTTTGGGGCGGACTCCTACGAGCAGTACTTC
clone_size: .
v_call: TRBV7-2
j_call: TRBJ2-7
d_call: .

cdr3_aa: CASSSTREGGQFF
cdr3_nt: TGTGCCAGCAGTTCCACGCGGGAGGGCGGGCAGTTCTTC
clone_size: .
v_call: TRBV6-6
j_call: TRBJ2-1
d_call: TRBD2

cdr3_aa: CARATAQETQYF
cdr3_nt: TGTGCCAGAGCGACAGCCCAAGAGACCCAGTACTTC
clone_size: once
v_call: TRBV27
j_call: TRBJ2-5
d_call: .

cdr3_aa: CASRRGSRSYNEQFF
cdr3_nt: TGTGCCAGCAGAAGGGGATCGAGGTCCTACAATGAGCAGTTCTTC
clone_size: .
v_call: TRBV13
j_call: TRBJ2-1
d_call: .

cdr3_aa: CASSVGQGLETQYF
cdr3_nt: TGCGCCAGCAGCGTAGGACAGGGATTGGAGACCCAGTACTTC
clone_size: .
v_call: TRBV5-1
j_call: TRBJ2-5
d_call: TRBD1

cdr3_aa: CASSQDPTGDQPQHF
cdr3_nt: TGTGCCAGCAGCCAAGATCCGACAGGGGATCAGCCCCAGCATTTT
clone_size: .
v_call: TRBV4-2
j_call: TRBJ1-5
d_call: TRBD1

cdr3_aa: CASSQSRLWGDRDAFF
cdr3_nt: TGCGCCAGCAGTCAATCGAGACTTTGGGGGGACAGGGATGCTTTCTTT
clone_size: .
v_call: TRBV23-1
j_call: TRBJ1-1
d_call: TRBD1

cdr3_aa: CASSYPGTSLGEQFF
cdr3_nt: TGTGCCAGCAGTTACCCAGGGACTAGCCTGGGAGAGCAGTTCTTC
clone_size: few
v_call: TRBV6-2/TRBV6-3
j_call: TRBJ2-1
d_call: TRBD2

cdr3_aa: CASSLGGNPDTQYF
cdr3_nt: TGCGCCAGCAGCTTAGGAGGGAACCCAGATACGCAGTATTTT
clone_size: .
v_call: TRBV7-9
j_call: TRBJ2-3
d_call: .

cdr3_aa: CATLSQGTKNIQYF
cdr3_nt: TGTGCCACTCTAAGTCAGGGGACCAAAAACATTCAGTACTTC
clone_size: .
v_call: TRBV28
j_call: TRBJ2-4
d_call: .

cdr3_aa: CASRPRDTRLNEKLFF
cdr3_nt: TGTGCCAGCAGGCCCCGGGACACAAGGTTAAACGAAAAACTGTTTTTT
clone_size: .
v_call: TRBV28
j_call: TRBJ1-4
d_call: .

cdr3_aa: CASSLSSRTAPANTGELFF
cdr3_nt: TGTGCCAGCAGCTTAAGCAGTCGGACAGCCCCCGCGAACACCGGGGAGCTGTTTTTT
clone_size: few
v_call: TRBV11-3
j_call: TRBJ2-2
d_call: .

cdr3_aa: CASRGHLNEQFF
cdr3_nt: TGTGCCAGCCGGGGACACCTTAATGAGCAGTTCTTC
clone_size: few
v_call: TRBV19
j_call: TRBJ2-1
d_call: .

cdr3_aa: CASSTHPTGSSYEQYF
cdr3_nt: TGTGCCAGCAGCACACACCCGACAGGTAGCTCCTACGAGCAGTACTTC
clone_size: .
v_call: TRBV7-2
j_call: TRBJ2-7
d_call: .

cdr3_aa: CASSYTAQGDLGGYTF
cdr3_nt: TGTGCCAGCAGTTACACGGCGCAGGGGGACTTGGGGGGCTACACCTTC
clone_size: .
v_call: TRBV6-6
j_call: TRBJ1-2
d_call: TRBD1

cdr3_aa: CASSQVGGLTEAFF
cdr3_nt: TGCGCCAGCAGCCAAGTCGGGGGTCTCACTGAAGCTTTCTTT
clone_size: few
v_call: TRBV4-1
j_call: TRBJ1-1
d_call: .

cdr3_aa: CASRPIRGGTASTQYF
cdr3_nt: TGTGCCAGCAGGCCAATCCGGGGGGGCACCGCGAGCACGCAGTATTTT
clone_size: .
v_call: TRBV11-2
j_call: TRBJ2-3
d_call: TRBD2

cdr3_aa: CASSPVPPGVYNYGYTF
cdr3_nt: TGTGCCAGCAGCCCGGTTCCCCCGGGGGTTTATAACTATGGCTACACCTTC
clone_size: once
v_call: TRBV5-5
j_call: TRBJ1-2
d_call: .

cdr3_aa: CASSQQDRGAYGYTF
cdr3_nt: TGTGCCAGCAGCCAACAGGACAGGGGGGCCTATGGCTACACCTTC
clone_size: .
v_call: TRBV4-2
j_call: TRBJ1-2
d_call: TRBD1

cdr3_aa: CAWRDRVKSGNTIYF
cdr3_nt: TGTGCCTGGAGGGACAGGGTAAAATCTGGAAACACCATATATTTT
clone_size: .
v_call: TRBV30
j_call: TRBJ1-3
d_call: TRBD1

cdr3_aa: CASSVGALPTQEAFF
cdr3_nt: TGTGCCAGCAGCGTAGGGGCCCTTCCGACCCAGGAAGCTTTCTTT
clone_size: .
v_call: TRBV9
j_call: TRBJ1-1
d_call: .

cdr3_aa: CASSRSIAGVAGELFF
cdr3_nt: TGTGCCAGTAGTAGGTCGATAGCGGGAGTGGCCGGGGAGCTGTTTTTT
clone_size: .
v_call: TRBV19
j_call: TRBJ2-2
d_call: TRBD2

cdr3_aa: CASSEGETGVNYGYTF
cdr3_nt: TGTGCCAGCAGTGAAGGGGAAACAGGGGTTAACTATGGCTACACCTTC
clone_size: .
v_call: TRBV2
j_call: TRBJ1-2
d_call: TRBD1

cdr3_aa: CASSPLGQRDTGELFF
cdr3_nt: TGTGCCAGCTCACCACTGGGACAGAGAGACACCGGGGAGCTGTTTTTT
clone_size: .
v_call: TRBV18
j_call: TRBJ2-2
d_call: TRBD1

cdr3_aa: CARSSATGRNSPLHF
cdr3_nt: TGTGCCAGAAGCTCAGCGACAGGGAGGAATTCACCCCTCCACTTT
clone_size: .
v_call: TRBV5-3
j_call: TRBJ1-6
d_call: TRBD1

cdr3_aa: CAWRERGPYNEQFF
cdr3_nt: TGTGCCTGGAGAGAACGGGGTCCCTACAATGAGCAGTTCTTC
clone_size: .
v_call: TRBV30
j_call: TRBJ2-1
d_call: .

cdr3_aa: CSASWAGRGDTEAFF
cdr3_nt: TGCAGTGCTAGTTGGGCGGGGCGGGGGGACACTGAAGCTTTCTTT
clone_size: .
v_call: TRBV20-1
j_call: TRBJ1-1
d_call: .

cdr3_aa: CASSSGWAPPYEQYF
cdr3_nt: TGTGCCAGCAGTTCCGGATGGGCCCCACCCTACGAGCAGTACTTC
clone_size: once
v_call: TRBV27
j_call: TRBJ2-7
d_call: .

cdr3_aa: CASSSPSSASTDTQYF
cdr3_nt: TGTGCCAGCAGTTCCCCTTCCAGCGCTAGCACAGATACGCAGTATTTT
clone_size: few
v_call: TRBV27
j_call: TRBJ2-3
d_call: .

cdr3_aa: CASSPNSGTGGQVGEAFF
cdr3_nt: TGTGCCAGCTCACCTAACTCAGGGACAGGGGGCCAGGTGGGTGAAGCTTTCTTT
clone_size: .
v_call: TRBV18
j_call: TRBJ1-1
d_call: TRBD1

cdr3_aa: CASSSRTGANMAETQYF
cdr3_nt: TGCGCCAGCAGCAGCCGGACAGGGGCGAACATGGCAGAGACCCAGTACTTC
clone_size: .
v_call: TRBV5-1
j_call: TRBJ2-5
d_call: TRBD1

cdr3_aa: CASRAWTGNDQPQHF
cdr3_nt: TGTGCCAGCAGGGCATGGACAGGGAATGATCAGCCCCAGCATTTT
clone_size: .
v_call: TRBV2
j_call: TRBJ1-5
d_call: TRBD1

cdr3_aa: CASRGDIGLNTEAFF
cdr3_nt: TGTGCCAGCAGGGGAGACATAGGGTTGAACACTGAAGCTTTCTTT
clone_size: .
v_call: TRBV6-5
j_call: TRBJ1-1
d_call: .

cdr3_aa: CAISESGQGAEGVNSPLHF
cdr3_nt: TGTGCCATCAGTGAGTCGGGACAGGGGGCTGAAGGAGTTAATTCACCCCTCCACTTT
clone_size: .
v_call: TRBV10-3
j_call: TRBJ1-6
d_call: TRBD1

cdr3_aa: CASSSHQEKYGYTF
cdr3_nt: TGTGCCAGCAGTTCCCATCAGGAAAAGTATGGCTACACCTTC
clone_size: .
v_call: TRBV27
j_call: TRBJ1-2
d_call: .

cdr3_aa: CASSLDGLTNEKLFF
cdr3_nt: TGTGCCAGCAGCTTAGACGGACTCACTAATGAAAAACTGTTTTTT
clone_size: once
v_call: TRBV11-2
j_call: TRBJ1-4
d_call: .

cdr3_aa: CASELAGTGELFF
cdr3_nt: TGTGCCAGCGAACTAGCGGGCACCGGGGAGCTGTTTTTT
clone_size: many
v_call: TRBV2
j_call: TRBJ2-2
d_call: TRBD2

cdr3_aa: CASSREWTAYNSPLHF
cdr3_nt: TGTGCCAGCAGCCGAGAATGGACAGCTTATAATTCACCCCTCCACTTT
clone_size: .
v_call: TRBV3-1/TRBV3-2
j_call: TRBJ1-6
d_call: .

cdr3_aa: CASSSPPGQGFSSYEQYF
cdr3_nt: TGTGCCAGCAGCAGCCCCCCGGGACAGGGTTTTAGCTCCTACGAGCAGTACTTC
clone_size: .
v_call: TRBV25-1
j_call: TRBJ2-7
d_call: TRBD1

cdr3_aa: CAISEGTGGIQYF
cdr3_nt: TGTGCCATCAGTGAGGGGACAGGGGGCATACAGTACTTC
clone_size: once
v_call: TRBV10-3
j_call: TRBJ2-7
d_call: TRBD1

cdr3_aa: CASSYSIQGQGDEQYF
cdr3_nt: TGTGCCAGCAGTTACTCGATCCAGGGACAGGGAGACGAGCAGTACTTC
clone_size: .
v_call: TRBV6-5
j_call: TRBJ2-7
d_call: TRBD1

cdr3_aa: CAWSVGVGVAGRGPYNEQFF
cdr3_nt: TGTGCCTGGAGTGTTGGCGTCGGGGTAGCGGGAAGGGGGCCCTACAATGAGCAGTTCTTC
clone_size: .
v_call: TRBV30
j_call: TRBJ2-1
d_call: .

cdr3_aa: CASSPPERSYNEQFF
cdr3_nt: TGTGCCAGCTCACCACCGGAGAGGAGCTACAATGAGCAGTTCTTC
clone_size: .
v_call: TRBV18
j_call: TRBJ2-1
d_call: .

cdr3_aa: CASSNTGVNTEAFF
cdr3_nt: TGTGCCAGCAGTAATACAGGGGTGAACACTGAAGCTTTCTTT
clone_size: .
v_call: TRBV6-2/TRBV6-3
j_call: TRBJ1-1
d_call: TRBD1

cdr3_aa: CASSPAGGRTDTQYF
cdr3_nt: TGTGCCAGCAGCCCTGCAGGGGGCCGCACAGATACGCAGTATTTT
clone_size: few
v_call: TRBV28
j_call: TRBJ2-3
d_call: TRBD1

cdr3_aa: CASSPIKTGGSPLHF
cdr3_nt: TGTGCCAGCAGTCCGATAAAGACAGGTGGTTCACCCCTCCACTTT
clone_size: few
v_call: TRBV2
j_call: TRBJ1-6
d_call: .